Sequencing of this T cell receptor (beta chain) was carried out in a study of blood T cell repertoires in COVID-19 (dated by TCRdb to 2018 to 2021). As for the study more broadly: The collaborator samples originated in the United States, Italy and Spain and spanned the acute and convalescent phases of COVID-19. The prospective study material was composed of cDNA or gDNA derived from T cells, B-cell-depleted T cells, or PBMCs. The dataset comprised deeply sampled blood TCRbeta repertoires from subjects exposed to, actively infected with, or recovered from COVID-19. The repertoires were released in a freely available public database intended as a resource for research on the immune response to SARS-CoV-2. Samples were obtained from the ongoing ImmuneRACE study (first 160 participants) and from approximately 1,200 subjects provided by 6 global collaborators. Sample metadata almost always included a de-identified subject ID, COVID-19 status, age in years and sex. Where HLA class I and class II types were available, the types were taken from metadata supplied by the sample provider, not from assay-based typing.

TCRbeta CDR3 regions were amplified from genomic DNA by means of the immunoSEQ Assay, a bias-controlled multiplex PCR. In the original analysis: The number of nucleated cells in each sample was estimated from the amplification of reference gene primers within the assay. To quantify the absolute abundance of each unique TCRbeta CDR3 rearrangement, sequence reads were collapsed and filtered. For each sample, productive Simpson clonality was calculated by taking the square root of Simpson's diversity index across productive rearrangements. TCRdb provides this immuneACCESS table in a form limited to in-frame rearrangements. Some clones are lacking; in checked studies, under half of them reflect an unresolved V gene, and why the rest are absent is not known. V, J and clone size are taken as reported in that table, and D and trimming were inferred from the DNA itself. Counted in this sample were about 130,000 clones; around 87% of them appeared once. The ten biggest clones cover 2% to 2.5% of the sample.

Whole blood was collected in K2EDTA tubes by collaborating institutions according to the institutions' own protocols. For TCRbeta analysis, collaborators shipped samples as frozen whole blood, isolated PBMCs, or DNA extracted from either of those sample types. With respect to this clone: The target of this receptor is not known. No base-level quality is on record; no much larger clone is a single base apart.

Here is what the overall study found, with its caveats: Clinical and demographic metadata were provided uncurated, with the amount varying by source and participant.

CDR1 MNHEY and CDR2 SVGEGT were looked up in the germline V gene. There are 16 amino acids in the CDR3, from cysteine to phenylalanine inclusive. CDR3 DNA is the only sequence kept; it has 48 bases, read in frame from the first base. The germline V and J ends show losses of 6 bases and 8 bases respectively, and no gene match explains 11 bases of the junction. The specimen was peripheral blood. The clonotype originates from a man aged 45-60 years with active COVID-19. The rearrangement joined TRBV6-2 or TRBV6-3 to TRBJ2-1; the central 12 bases match TRBD2. In nucleotide form, the sequence is TGTGCCAGCAGCCCTTCTAGCGGGGGGGCTTTGGATGAGCAGTTCTTC. This codes for CASSPSSGGALDEQFF.